Included here is one TCR beta chain sequence, with context. Its matching antigen is unknown. This entry belongs to a study of T cell responses to AZD1222 COVID-19 vaccine. The data were produced by immunoSEQ multiplex PCR, yet TCRdb's version contains in-frame clones alone and is incomplete. In the table there are approximately 150,000 clones, approximately 86% of which are singletons. General study results and limits: Among the donors, most were white British and more were female, and clonal diversity was possibly underestimated. None of the repertoires were sampled until the peak T cell response had passed. Variant regions that are unmutated are reportedly the target of nearly half of spike-specific TCRs. Spike as a whole was targeted by vaccine-associated CD4 TCRs, dominant at 160-218 and 743-854.

This CDR3 has 14 amino acids. Germline V gene lookup returns CDR1 ENHRY and CDR2 SYGVKD. Unmatched junction bases numbered 6, after V lost 6 bases and J lost 4 bases. The TCR comes from an adult who received the MenACWY meningococcal vaccine as a control. The sample consisted of peripheral blood, taken 28 days after the second dose of the MenACWY control vaccine. V usage is TRBV10-3 and J usage is TRBJ1-1, with 9 bases matching TRBD1. CDR3 in amino acids: CAIRQPGQGTEAFF. In DNA, the CDR3 is TGTGCCATCAGACAACCGGGACAGGGCACTGAAGCTTTCTTT.